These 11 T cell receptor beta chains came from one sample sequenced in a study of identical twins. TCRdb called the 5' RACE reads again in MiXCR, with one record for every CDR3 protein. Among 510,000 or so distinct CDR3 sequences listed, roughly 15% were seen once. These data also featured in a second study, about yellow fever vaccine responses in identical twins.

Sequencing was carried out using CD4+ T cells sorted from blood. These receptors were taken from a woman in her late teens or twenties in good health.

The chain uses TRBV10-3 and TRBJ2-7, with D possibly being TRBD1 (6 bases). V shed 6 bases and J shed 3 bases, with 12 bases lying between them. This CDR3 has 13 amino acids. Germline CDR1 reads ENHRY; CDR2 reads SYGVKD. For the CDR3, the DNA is TGTGCCATCAGGGAGCGGACAGACTACGAGCAGTACGTC. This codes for CAIRERTDYEQYV.

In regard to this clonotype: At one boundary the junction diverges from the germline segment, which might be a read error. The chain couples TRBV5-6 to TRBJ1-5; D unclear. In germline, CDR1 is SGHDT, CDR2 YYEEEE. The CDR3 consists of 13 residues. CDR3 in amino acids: CAISPALGQPQHF. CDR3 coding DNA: TGTGCCATCAGCCCGGCGCTGGGCCAGCCCCAGCATTTT.

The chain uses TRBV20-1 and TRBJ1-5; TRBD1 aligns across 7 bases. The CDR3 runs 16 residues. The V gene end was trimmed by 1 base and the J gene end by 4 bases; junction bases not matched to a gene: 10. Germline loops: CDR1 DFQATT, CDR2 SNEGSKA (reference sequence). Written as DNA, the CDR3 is TGCAGTGCTAGAGGGACAGGAGCCATCCTAAATCAGCCCCAGCATTTT. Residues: CSARGTGAILNQPQHF.

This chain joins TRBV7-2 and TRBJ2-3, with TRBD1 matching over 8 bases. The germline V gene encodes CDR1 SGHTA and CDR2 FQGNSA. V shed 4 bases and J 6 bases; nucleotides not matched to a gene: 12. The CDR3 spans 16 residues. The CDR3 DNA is TGTGCCAGCAGCTACCGGACAGGGCGGGTAGGGGATACGCAGTATTTT. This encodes CASSYRTGRVGDTQYF.

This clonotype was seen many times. CDR3 nucleotide sequence: TGTGCCAGCAGCTTCGCCTGGGAAAAACAGGGTAGAATTTCCTACGAGCAGTACTTC. Its protein product is CASSFAWEKQGRISYEQYF. The chain has TRBV7-8 and TRBJ2-7; weak D call: TRBD1 (6 bases). CDR3 size: 19 residues. Trimming took off 3 bases at V and 1 base at J, with 25 bases between the two ends. Germline lookup yields CDR1 SGHVS and CDR2 FQNEAQ. Full variable domain (rest looked up from reference TRBV7-8 and TRBJ2-7): GAGVSQSPRYKVAKRGQDVALRCDPISGHVSLFWYQQALGQGPEFLTYFQNEAQLDKSGLPSDRFFAERPEGSVSTLKIQRTQQEDSAVYLCASSFAWEKQGRISYEQYFGPGTRLTVT.

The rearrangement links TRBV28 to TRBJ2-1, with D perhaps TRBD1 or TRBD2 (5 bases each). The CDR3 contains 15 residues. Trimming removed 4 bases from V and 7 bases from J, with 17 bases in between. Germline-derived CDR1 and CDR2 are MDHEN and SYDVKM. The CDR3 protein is CASSSAGTLENEQFF. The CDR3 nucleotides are TGTGCCAGCAGTTCAGCCGGGACCTTGGAGAATGAGCAGTTCTTC.

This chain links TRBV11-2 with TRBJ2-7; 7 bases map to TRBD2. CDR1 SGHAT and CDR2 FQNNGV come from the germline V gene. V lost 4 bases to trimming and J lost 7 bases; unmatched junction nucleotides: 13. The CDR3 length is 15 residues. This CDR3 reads CASSSHGTTKGEQYV. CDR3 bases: TGTGCCAGCAGCTCACATGGGACTACCAAGGGGGAGCAGTACGTC.

The CDR3 sequence is CASSLEPGLAETQYF. As DNA, the CDR3 is TGTGCCAGCAGCTTGGAGCCAGGGTTAGCAGAGACCCAGTACTTC. The chain couples TRBV5-5 to TRBJ2-5; weak D call: TRBD1 (5 bases). The length of the CDR3 is 15 residues. In germline, CDR1 is SGHKS, CDR2 YYEKEE (reference sequence). The ends were cut back, 0 bases at V and 4 bases at J, with 13 bases in the middle.

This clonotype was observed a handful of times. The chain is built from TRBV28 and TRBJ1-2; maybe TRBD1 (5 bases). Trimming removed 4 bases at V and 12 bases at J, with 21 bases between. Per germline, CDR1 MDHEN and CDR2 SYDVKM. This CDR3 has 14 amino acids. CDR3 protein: CASSSVREAQADTF. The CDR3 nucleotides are TGTGCCAGCAGTTCCGTCAGGGAGGCCCAGGCGGACACCTTC.

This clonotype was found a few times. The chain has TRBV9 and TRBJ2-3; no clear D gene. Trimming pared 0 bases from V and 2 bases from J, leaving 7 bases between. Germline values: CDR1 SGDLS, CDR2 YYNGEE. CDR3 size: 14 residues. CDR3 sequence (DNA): TGTGCCAGCAGCGTAGACCCCCACACAGATACGCAGTATTTT. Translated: CASSVDPHTDTQYF.

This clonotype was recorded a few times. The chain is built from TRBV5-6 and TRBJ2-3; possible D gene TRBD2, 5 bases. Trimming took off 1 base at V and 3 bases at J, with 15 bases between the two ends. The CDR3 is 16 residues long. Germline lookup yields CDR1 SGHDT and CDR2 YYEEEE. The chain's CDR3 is CASSLPLLGGTDTQYF. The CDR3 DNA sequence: TGTGCCAGCAGCTTGCCGTTACTAGGTGGGACAGATACGCAGTATTTT.